This T cell receptor (beta chain) was identified in a study of blood T cell repertoires in COVID-19. The CDR3 covers 14 residues. V was pared by 5 bases and J by 0 bases, with 5 bases of the junction left unmatched. Per the germline V gene, CDR1 is GTSNPN and CDR2 is SVGIG (reference sequence). TCRdb keeps only in-frame clones here, not all; method: immunoSEQ multiplex PCR. Altogether roughly 250,000 clones are present, about 83% being singletons, with the ten largest covering 6% to 9.5%. The chain links TRBV30 to TRBJ2-3; TRBD2 matches 7 bases. The sequence derives from a woman aged 45-65 years with acute or convalescent COVID-19. The sequencing sample was made of peripheral blood. CDR3 bases: TGTGCCTGGGGGGTTAGCGGGAGCACAGATACGCAGTATTTT. It is translated as CAWGVSGSTDTQYF. Combining the CDR3 with reference TRBV30 and TRBJ2-3 gives the whole variable domain SQTIHQWPATLVQPVGSPLSLECTVEGTSNPNLYWYRQAAGRGLQLLFYSVGIGQISSEVPQNLSASRPQDRQFILSSKKLLLSDSGFYLCAWGVSGSTDTQYFGPGTRLTVL.